A selection of T cell receptor beta chains follows, all from one sample in a study of blood T cell repertoires in COVID-19. Method: immunoSEQ multiplex PCR; TCRdb's copy keeps in-frame clones and lacks some. The sample lists just over 15,000 clones; roughly 80% were seen once. Sequenced input: peripheral blood. These receptors came from a human donor in a cohort sampled during active COVID-19. Both conserved end residues are part of each CDR3. The D gene is left open where the match is weak. Rows may omit the clone size; those that give it use once, few, many or a size class.

J: TRBJ2-1
V: TRBV4-1
D: .
size: few
DNA: TGCGCCAGCAGCCAAGGCCCTAGCTCCTACAATGAGCAGTTCTTC
CDR3: CASSQGPSSYNEQFF

J: TRBJ2-7
V: TRBV10-3
D: TRBD1
size: few
DNA: TGTGCCATCAGCCCCACAGGGGTTGGCGACGAGCAGTACTTC
CDR3: CAISPTGVGDEQYF

J: TRBJ2-6
V: TRBV5-1
D: .
size: .
DNA: TGCGCCAGCAGCTTGGCCCCAGGGGTGGATGGGGCCAACGTCCTGACTTTC
CDR3: CASSLAPGVDGANVLTF

J: TRBJ1-1
V: TRBV15
D: TRBD1
size: .
DNA: TGTGCCACCAGCAGGGGACAGATTGGGGATTTTGAAGCTTTCTTT
CDR3: CATSRGQIGDFEAFF

J: TRBJ2-1
V: TRBV29-1
D: TRBD2
size: .
DNA: TGCAGCGTTGTCCACGGGACTAGCGGTACCAATGAGCAGTTCTTC
CDR3: CSVVHGTSGTNEQFF

J: TRBJ2-1
V: TRBV15
D: TRBD2
size: .
DNA: TGTGCCACCAGCAGGCCGGGAGGGCCGAAAAATGAGCAGTTCTTC
CDR3: CATSRPGGPKNEQFF

J: TRBJ2-7
V: TRBV12-3/TRBV12-4
D: .
size: .
DNA: TGTGCCAGCGCTTCCTATTACGAGCAGTACTTC
CDR3: CASASYYEQYF

J: TRBJ1-1
V: TRBV6-6
D: .
size: few
DNA: TGTGCCAGCAGTTACTCGGAGGGAAACACTGAAGCTTTCTTT
CDR3: CASSYSEGNTEAFF

J: TRBJ1-1
V: TRBV5-1
D: .
size: .
DNA: TGCGCCAGCAGCCCCTTTGGGAGGGGAACCGGTGAAGCTTTCTTT
CDR3: CASSPFGRGTGEAFF

J: TRBJ1-6
V: TRBV5-1
D: TRBD1
size: few
DNA: TGCGCCAGCAGCTTAGGACAGGGGTACGATTCACCCCTCCACTTT
CDR3: CASSLGQGYDSPLHF

J: TRBJ2-3
V: TRBV24-1
D: TRBD2
size: .
DNA: TGTGCCACCAGTGACCACACTAGCGGGAGCACAGATACGCAGTATTTT
CDR3: CATSDHTSGSTDTQYF

J: TRBJ1-2
V: TRBV7-2
D: .
size: .
DNA: TGTGCCAGCGGATCTTGGTCGAGCGTCAATGGCTACACCTTC
CDR3: CASGSWSSVNGYTF

J: TRBJ2-7
V: TRBV3-1/TRBV3-2
D: .
size: once
DNA: TGTGCCAGCAGCCATCGGGCAGGGCGAAACGAGCAGTACTTC
CDR3: CASSHRAGRNEQYF

J: TRBJ1-1
V: TRBV9
D: .
size: .
DNA: TGTGCCAGCAGCGTAGATCAGGGGAACACTGAAGCTTTCTTT
CDR3: CASSVDQGNTEAFF

J: TRBJ2-7
V: TRBV27
D: TRBD2
size: .
DNA: TGTGCCAGCAGTCGGGAGGGGCTTACCCTTACCTACGAGCAGTACTTC
CDR3: CASSREGLTLTYEQYF

J: TRBJ2-4
V: TRBV11-2
D: .
size: few
DNA: TGTGCCAGCAGCTTAGGGGGAGGTCGAGGTAAAAACATTCAGTACTTC
CDR3: CASSLGGGRGKNIQYF

J: TRBJ1-4
V: TRBV7-9
D: .
size: .
DNA: TGTGCCAGCAGCTTAGTCGGGGGTGAAAAACTGTTTTTT
CDR3: CASSLVGGEKLFF

J: TRBJ2-7
V: TRBV5-8
D: .
size: .
DNA: TGTGCCAGCAGCTCACTGACAGAAAACTACGAGCAGTACTTC
CDR3: CASSSLTENYEQYF

J: TRBJ2-1
V: TRBV28
D: TRBD2
size: once
DNA: TGTGCCAGCAGTTTAAGAGCTAGCGGGGTTTCGGAGCAGTTCTTC
CDR3: CASSLRASGVSEQFF

J: TRBJ1-5
V: TRBV20-1
D: .
size: .
DNA: TGCAGTGCTAGTGGCCGGGGGGCGCGAGGGAGCAATCAGCCCCAGCATTTT
CDR3: CSASGRGARGSNQPQHF

J: TRBJ2-7
V: TRBV4-2
D: .
size: .
DNA: TGTGCCAGCAGCCAAGCCCAGGAGGGGCGCTACGAGCAGTACTTC
CDR3: CASSQAQEGRYEQYF

J: TRBJ2-7
V: TRBV7-2
D: .
size: .
DNA: TGTGCCAGCAGCTTCGCCCGGGACTACGAGCAGTACTTC
CDR3: CASSFARDYEQYF

J: TRBJ1-2
V: TRBV7-2
D: .
size: once
DNA: TGTGCCAGCAGCTTATATCTACAGGCTAACTATGGCTACACCTTC
CDR3: CASSLYLQANYGYTF

J: TRBJ1-2
V: TRBV6-5
D: TRBD1
size: few
DNA: TGTGCCAGCAGCCGCCCCAGGGGGCTTGGCTACACCTTC
CDR3: CASSRPRGLGYTF

J: TRBJ2-1
V: TRBV5-1
D: TRBD2
size: .
DNA: TGCGCCAGCAGTTTGACTAGCGGGAGCGATGAGCAGTTCTTC
CDR3: CASSLTSGSDEQFF

J: TRBJ1-4
V: TRBV23-1
D: .
size: .
DNA: TGCGCCAGCAGTCAATACCCGGAGGCAACTAATGAAAAACTGTTTTTT
CDR3: CASSQYPEATNEKLFF

J: TRBJ1-3
V: TRBV5-4
D: .
size: .
DNA: TGTGCCAGCAGCTTCACCAGACAGAGAGTTTCTGGAAACACCATATATTTT
CDR3: CASSFTRQRVSGNTIYF

J: TRBJ2-7
V: TRBV5-5
D: TRBD1
size: .
DNA: TGTGCCAGCAGCTTCGCACAGGGGGCCTACGAGCAGTACTTC
CDR3: CASSFAQGAYEQYF

J: TRBJ2-5
V: TRBV5-4
D: .
size: .
DNA: TGTGCCAGCAGCTCCGGCGGGGCGATAGGGGAGACCCAGTACTTC
CDR3: CASSSGGAIGETQYF

J: TRBJ1-6
V: TRBV28
D: .
size: .
DNA: TGTGCCAGCAGTTCGTCGGGCTATAATTCACCCCTCCACTTT
CDR3: CASSSSGYNSPLHF

J: TRBJ2-1
V: TRBV10-3
D: TRBD2
size: .
DNA: TGTGCCATCAGCGCCCGGACTAGCGGGGAAATATCCAATGAGCAGTTCTTC
CDR3: CAISARTSGEISNEQFF

J: TRBJ1-2
V: TRBV5-4
D: .
size: .
DNA: TGTGCCAGCAGCTTGAAATTCCGGGGTTATGGCTACACCTTC
CDR3: CASSLKFRGYGYTF

J: TRBJ1-2
V: TRBV5-1
D: .
size: .
DNA: TGCGCCAGCAGCTTGGGAGGAGATAACTATGGCTACACCTTC
CDR3: CASSLGGDNYGYTF

J: TRBJ2-7
V: TRBV5-1
D: TRBD1
size: .
DNA: TGCGCCAGCACCAGGCTAACAGGGGTTTCCTACGAGCAGTACTTC
CDR3: CASTRLTGVSYEQYF

J: TRBJ1-4
V: TRBV4-3
D: .
size: .
DNA: TGCGCCAGCAGCCAAGGGCAGGGCGGTACGACTAATGAAAAACTGTTTTTT
CDR3: CASSQGQGGTTNEKLFF

J: TRBJ1-2
V: TRBV12-3/TRBV12-4
D: TRBD1
size: .
DNA: TGTGCCAGCAGTAACAGGGGTGGGAGCGGCTACACCTTC
CDR3: CASSNRGGSGYTF

J: TRBJ2-7
V: TRBV7-9
D: .
size: .
DNA: TGTGCCAGCAGCTTAAACTCCCGCCGGGGGACGAGCTACGAGCAGTACTTC
CDR3: CASSLNSRRGTSYEQYF

J: TRBJ2-2
V: TRBV3-1/TRBV3-2
D: .
size: large
DNA: TGTGCCAGCATGAGGGGGGGGAACACCGGGGAGCTGTTTTTT
CDR3: CASMRGGNTGELFF

J: TRBJ2-1
V: TRBV28
D: .
size: .
DNA: TGTGCCAGCAGTACCGCGACAGCAGGAGGGAATGAGCAGTTCTTC
CDR3: CASSTATAGGNEQFF

J: TRBJ2-5
V: TRBV27
D: .
size: .
DNA: TGTGCCAGCAGACGGGGATCTCAAGAGACCCAGTACTTC
CDR3: CASRRGSQETQYF

J: TRBJ2-3
V: TRBV19
D: .
size: .
DNA: TGTGCCAGTAGTTTGGTGACAGGCTCCACAGATACGCAGTATTTT
CDR3: CASSLVTGSTDTQYF

J: TRBJ2-3
V: TRBV7-9
D: TRBD1
size: .
DNA: TGTGCCAGCAGCTTAGAGGGGGCAACAGATACGCAGTATTTT
CDR3: CASSLEGATDTQYF

J: TRBJ2-5
V: TRBV28
D: .
size: .
DNA: TGTGCCAGCAGTTTCAAAGAGACCCAGTACTTC
CDR3: CASSFKETQYF

J: TRBJ1-2
V: TRBV21-1
D: .
size: .
DNA: TGTGCCAGCACCTTCTTGACTGCGAACTATGGCTACACCTTC
CDR3: CASTFLTANYGYTF

J: TRBJ2-5
V: TRBV7-3
D: .
size: .
DNA: TGTGCCAGCAGCCAGCGGCGGGAAGGGACCCAGTACTTC
CDR3: CASSQRREGTQYF

J: TRBJ2-1
V: TRBV5-5
D: .
size: .
DNA: TGTGCCAGCAGCTTGGCTACTGTCTTAAACAATGAGCAGTTCTTC
CDR3: CASSLATVLNNEQFF

J: TRBJ1-2
V: TRBV28
D: .
size: few
DNA: TGTGCCAGCAGTCTTAAGTTTGGGACGGGAGGGAATGGCTACACCTTC
CDR3: CASSLKFGTGGNGYTF

J: TRBJ1-2
V: TRBV7-9
D: .
size: .
DNA: TGTGCCAGCAGCCAGGGACTGAACTATGGCTACACCTTC
CDR3: CASSQGLNYGYTF